The T cell receptor beta chain described here comes from a study of blood T cell repertoires in COVID-19 (TCRdb year 2020). Context from the whole study: Collaborator samples came from the United States, Italy and Spain and covered acute and convalescent phases of COVID-19. The prospective study material was composed of cDNA or gDNA derived from T cells, B-cell-depleted T cells, or PBMCs. Subjects who had been exposed to COVID-19, were actively infected with it, or had recovered from it provided the deeply sampled blood TCRbeta repertoires that made up the dataset. The repertoires were released in a freely available public database intended as a resource for research on the immune response to SARS-CoV-2. Samples came from the ongoing ImmuneRACE study (first 160 participants) plus 1,254 subjects from 6 global collaborators. A de-identified subject ID, COVID-19 status, age in years and sex were almost always included in the sample metadata. Where available, HLA class I and class II types were taken from metadata supplied by the sample provider and were not determined by assay-based typing. Paper-wide results and their limitations: Clinical and demographic metadata were provided uncurated, with the amount varying by source and participant.

The germline V gene sets CDR1 to MNHEY and CDR2 to SVGEGT. Deletion took 2 bases off V and 1 base off J, with a span of 6 bases between the germline ends. CDR3 length: 13 amino acids, cysteine to phenylalanine. Left in the record is the CDR3 DNA by itself, 39 bases read in frame from the first base. TCRbeta CDR3 regions were amplified from genomic DNA using the immunoSEQ Assay, a bias-controlled multiplex PCR. Regarding the original processing steps: The number of nucleated cells in each sample was estimated from the amplification of reference gene primers within the assay. To quantify the absolute abundance of each unique TCRbeta CDR3 rearrangement, sequence reads were collapsed and filtered. For each sample, productive Simpson clonality was calculated by taking the square root of Simpson's diversity index across productive rearrangements. TCRdb holds this immuneACCESS table with in-frame rearrangements only. Some clones are missing; in checked studies, unresolved V genes explain under half, and the rest has no known cause. V, J and clone size reflect that table, while D and trimming were determined from the DNA. Within this sample are 300,000 to 400,000 clones, with approximately 90% of them counted one time only. Of the sample, 0.9% to 1.5% is held by the ten largest clones.

Participants in the prospective study were aged about 18 to 100 years, lived in 24 United States geographic areas, and enrolled through a virtual design. In the prospective study, cohorts were assigned on the basis of participant-reported clinical history obtained from a screening survey and a study questionnaire. Recovered participants in ImmuneRACE Cohort 3 were defined by two consecutive negative NP/OP PCR tests, clearance by a healthcare professional, or resolution of symptoms. In the prospective study, whole blood, serum and a nasopharyngeal or oropharyngeal swab were collected from each participant by mobile phlebotomists. Additional blood draws and questionnaires over an approximately two-month period could optionally be provided by prospective study participants. Blood samples from the prospective study were shipped frozen or at room temperature prior to DNA extraction. Remarks on this clone: The clone's antigen remains unknown. Per-base quality was not reported, and no clone a single base away is much larger than it.

The sample taken for sequencing was PBMCs or T cells enriched from blood (not recorded which). The chain is made from TRBV6-2 or TRBV6-3 and TRBJ2-7; no D gene is confidently identified. The source of this sequence is a woman between 18 and 29 years old who had recovered from COVID-19. The nucleotide sequence is given as TGTGCCAGCAGTTACCACACGTCCTACGAGCAGTACTTC. The encoded protein is CASSYHTSYEQYF.